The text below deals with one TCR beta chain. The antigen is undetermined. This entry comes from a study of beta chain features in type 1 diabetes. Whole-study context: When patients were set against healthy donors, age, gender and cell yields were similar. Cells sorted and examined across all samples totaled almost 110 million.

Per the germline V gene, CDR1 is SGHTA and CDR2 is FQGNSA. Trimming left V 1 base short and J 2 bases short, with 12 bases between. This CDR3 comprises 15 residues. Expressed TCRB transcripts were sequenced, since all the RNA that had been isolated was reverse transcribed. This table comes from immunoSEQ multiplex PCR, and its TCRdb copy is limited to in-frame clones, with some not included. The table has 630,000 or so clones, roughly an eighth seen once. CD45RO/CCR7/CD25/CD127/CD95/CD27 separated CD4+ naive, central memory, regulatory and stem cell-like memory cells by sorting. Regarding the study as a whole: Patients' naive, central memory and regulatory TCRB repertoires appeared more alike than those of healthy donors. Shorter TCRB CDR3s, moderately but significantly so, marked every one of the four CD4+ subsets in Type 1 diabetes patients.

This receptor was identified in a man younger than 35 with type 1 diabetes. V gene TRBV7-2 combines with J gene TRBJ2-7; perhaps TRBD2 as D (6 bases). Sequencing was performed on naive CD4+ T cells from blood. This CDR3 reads CASSLGGGVTYEQYF. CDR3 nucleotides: TGTGCCAGCAGCTTAGGTGGCGGGGTAACCTACGAGCAGTACTTC.